This entry concerns a single T cell receptor beta chain. It lacks a known antigen. Base quality data are lacking; no much larger clone is found one base away. The immunoSEQ Assay, a bias-controlled multiplex PCR, was used to amplify TCRbeta CDR3 regions from genomic DNA. As for the authors' bioinformatics: Nucleated cell counts per sample were estimated from amplification of reference gene primers within the assay. To quantify the absolute abundance of each unique TCRbeta CDR3 rearrangement, sequence reads were collapsed and filtered. For each sample, productive Simpson clonality was calculated as the square root of Simpson's diversity index over productive rearrangements. TCRdb stores this immuneACCESS table with in-frame sequences only. Part of the clones is absent; in the studies checked, under half of the shortfall reflects unresolved V genes, and no reason is known for the rest. The V and J calls and clone size come from that table; D and trimming were worked out from the DNA. Here the sample has approximately 310,000 clones; roughly 86% occur a single time. The ten most abundant clones make up roughly 8% of the sample.

The source of the sample is a study of blood T cell repertoires in COVID-19 (TCRdb year 2020). Study-wide context: Collaborator samples came from the United States, Italy and Spain and covered acute and convalescent phases of COVID-19. The material from the prospective study consisted of cDNA or gDNA derived from T cells, B-cell-depleted T cells, or PBMCs. The sample metadata nearly always contained a de-identified subject ID, COVID-19 status, age in years and sex. Deeply sampled blood TCRbeta repertoires from subjects exposed to, actively infected with, or recovered from COVID-19 were included in the dataset. Samples were obtained from the ongoing ImmuneRACE study (first 160 participants) and from some 1,200 subjects provided by 6 global collaborators. Where available, HLA class I and class II types were taken from metadata supplied by the sample provider and were not determined by assay-based typing. The repertoires were released in a freely available public database intended as a resource for research on the immune response to SARS-CoV-2.

Beyond this particular receptor, the publication reports: Clinical and demographic metadata were provided uncurated, with the amount varying by source and participant.

Including the terminal cysteine and phenylalanine, the CDR3 comprises 15 residues. CDR3 DNA only is kept here, 45 bases in frame from base 1. Trimmed from V: 5 bases; trimmed from J: 2 bases; junction bases lacking a gene match: 7. CDR1 SGHTA and CDR2 FQGNSA are derived from the germline V gene. A second Seattle source provided samples from volunteer blood donors who had recovered from COVID-19. Whole blood was collected in K2EDTA tubes by collaborating institutions according to the institutions' own protocols. For TCRbeta analysis, collaborator samples were shipped as frozen whole blood, as isolated PBMCs, or as DNA extracted from either sample type.

The chain couples TRBV7-2 to TRBJ2-7; 9 bases in between match TRBD2. Specimen: peripheral blood. The source is a woman between 45 and 60 years old who had recovered from COVID-19. The DNA reads as follows: TGTGCCAGCAGCCCCGTAGCGGGAGAGCCCTACGAGCAGTACTTC. Translated, this gives CASSPVAGEPYEQYF.